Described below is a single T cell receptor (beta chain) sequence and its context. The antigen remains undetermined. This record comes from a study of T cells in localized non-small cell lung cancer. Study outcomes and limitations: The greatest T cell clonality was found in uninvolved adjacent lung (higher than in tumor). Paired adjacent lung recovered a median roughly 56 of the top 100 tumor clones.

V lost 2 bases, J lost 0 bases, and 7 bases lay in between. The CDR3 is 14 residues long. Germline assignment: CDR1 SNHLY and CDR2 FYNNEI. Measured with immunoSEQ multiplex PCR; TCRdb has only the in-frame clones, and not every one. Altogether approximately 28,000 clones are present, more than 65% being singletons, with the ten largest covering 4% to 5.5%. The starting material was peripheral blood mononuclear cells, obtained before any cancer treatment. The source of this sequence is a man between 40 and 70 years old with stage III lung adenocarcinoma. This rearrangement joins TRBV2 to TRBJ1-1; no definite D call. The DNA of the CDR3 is TGTGCCAGCAGTGAACGGCAGATGAACACTGAAGCTTTCTTT. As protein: CASSERQMNTEAFF. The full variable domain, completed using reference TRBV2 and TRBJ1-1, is EPEVTQTPSHQVTQMGQEVILRCVPISNHLYFYWYRQILGQKVEFLVSFYNNEISEKSEIFDDQFSVERPDGSNFTLKIRSTKLEDSAMYFCASSERQMNTEAFFGQGTRLTVV.